The clone carrying this TCR beta chain turned up a few times. Sequencing was performed with immunoSEQ multiplex PCR; in TCRdb, only in-frame clones are kept and a portion is missing. In the table there are about 80,000 clones, over 70% of which are singletons. This sample was included in a study of blood T cell repertoires in COVID-19. The wider study: T cells, B-cell-depleted T cells, or PBMCs supplied cDNA or gDNA.

The CDR3 runs to 15 residues. The ends lost 2 bases at V and 3 bases at J; junction bases unmatched: 5. Germline V gene sequence: CDR1 MGHRA, CDR2 YSYEKL. The receptor's source is a human donor in a cohort sampled during active COVID-19. The rearrangement links TRBV4-1 to TRBJ2-3; 7 bases map to TRBD1. The sample was peripheral blood. CDR3: CASSQLQGWTDTQYF. The CDR3 nucleotides are TGCGCCAGCAGCCAACTACAGGGGTGGACAGATACGCAGTATTTT.